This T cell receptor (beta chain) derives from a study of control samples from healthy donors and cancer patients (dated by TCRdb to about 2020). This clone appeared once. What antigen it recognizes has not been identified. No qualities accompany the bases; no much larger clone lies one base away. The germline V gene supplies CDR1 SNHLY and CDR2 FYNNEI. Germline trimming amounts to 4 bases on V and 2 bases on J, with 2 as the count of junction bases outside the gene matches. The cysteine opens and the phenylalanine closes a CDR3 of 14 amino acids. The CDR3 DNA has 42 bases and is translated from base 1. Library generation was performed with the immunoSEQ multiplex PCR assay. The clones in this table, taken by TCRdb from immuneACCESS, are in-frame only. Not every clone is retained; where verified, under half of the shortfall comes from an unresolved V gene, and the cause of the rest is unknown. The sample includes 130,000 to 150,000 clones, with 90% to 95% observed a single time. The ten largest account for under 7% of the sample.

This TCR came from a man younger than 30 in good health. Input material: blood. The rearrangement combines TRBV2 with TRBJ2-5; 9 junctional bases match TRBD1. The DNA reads TGTGCCAGCAGTGGAGACAGGGGGCAAGAGACCCAGTACTTC. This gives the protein CASSGDRGQETQYF.